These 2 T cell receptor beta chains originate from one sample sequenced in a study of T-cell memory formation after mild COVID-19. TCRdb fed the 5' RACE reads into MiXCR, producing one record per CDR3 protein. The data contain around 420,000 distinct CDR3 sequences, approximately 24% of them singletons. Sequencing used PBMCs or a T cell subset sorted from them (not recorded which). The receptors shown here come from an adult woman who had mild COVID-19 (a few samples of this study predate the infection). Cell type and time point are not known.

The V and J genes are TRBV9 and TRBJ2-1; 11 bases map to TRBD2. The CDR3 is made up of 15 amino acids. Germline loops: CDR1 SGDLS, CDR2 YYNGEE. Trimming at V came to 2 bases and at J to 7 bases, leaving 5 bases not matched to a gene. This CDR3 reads CASSVIAGGRNEQFF. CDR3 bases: TGTGCCAGCAGCGTGATAGCGGGAGGGCGAAATGAGCAGTTCTTC.

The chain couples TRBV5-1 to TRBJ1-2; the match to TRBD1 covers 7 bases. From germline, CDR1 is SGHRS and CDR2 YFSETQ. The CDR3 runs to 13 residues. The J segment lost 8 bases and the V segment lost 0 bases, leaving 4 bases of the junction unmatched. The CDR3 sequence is CASSLETGFGYTF. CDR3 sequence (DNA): TGCGCCAGCAGCTTGGAGACAGGGTTCGGCTACACCTTC.